In this sample, the clone carrying this T cell receptor (beta chain) turned up a few times. Antigen specificity is unknown. The data were taken from a study of cytomegalovirus exposure and HLA in healthy donors. The study, taken as a whole, reports: V- and J-gene trimming of TCR beta was linked (in a later analysis) to a missense DCLRE1C variant. An observed cluster of highly shared sequence variants was recorded as a likely sequencing artifact.

Researchers ran the PCR with 60 Vbeta and 13 Jbeta primers. Generated by immunoSEQ multiplex PCR, the TCRdb table keeps only in-frame clones and is missing some. The table shows more than 85,000 clones, with nearly 15% occurring only once. With 0 bases clipped from V and 5 bases from J, the junction kept 5 bases outside the gene matches. CDR1 SGHNT and CDR2 YYREEE come from the germline V gene (reference sequence). The CDR3 runs to 14 residues. The chain combines TRBV5-4 with TRBJ2-7; 7 bases are a match to TRBD1. The source is a female donor in good health and CMV-seronegative. Sequenced material: PBMCs. CDR3 coding DNA: TGTGCCAGCAGCTTGGCCACAGGGGAGAACGAGCAGTACTTC. Amino acid sequence: CASSLATGENEQYF.